Below, 15 T cell receptor beta chains from the same sample are listed, as sequenced in a study of blood T cell repertoires in COVID-19. Sequenced by immunoSEQ multiplex PCR; TCRdb stores in-frame clones only, minus some. Of 410,000 or so clones listed, roughly 90% were seen once; the top ten hold approximately 1.5%. The material sequenced was peripheral blood. Receptors were obtained from a woman aged 40 to 55 with COVID-19, enrolled during active disease.

This sequence joins TRBV6-5 and TRBJ1-2, with 10 bases identical to TRBD1. This CDR3 region has 13 residues. The trim removed 6 bases at V and 6 bases at J, leaving 4 bases unmatched. From germline, CDR1 is MNHEY and CDR2 SVGAGI. CDR3 in amino acids: CASRMGQGNGYTF. The DNA of the CDR3 is TGTGCCAGCAGAATGGGACAGGGGAATGGCTACACCTTC.

The chain recombines TRBV10-3 with TRBJ2-1, with a possible D match to TRBD2 (6 bases). The CDR3 has 15 amino acids. V lost 6 bases to trimming and J lost 0 bases, with 12 bases between them. Germline V gene data show CDR1 as ENHRY and CDR2 as SYGVKD. The CDR3: CAIREGRSSYNEQFF. DNA of the CDR3: TGTGCCATCAGGGAGGGGCGTAGCTCCTACAATGAGCAGTTCTTC.

The chain links TRBV9 to TRBJ2-1, with 8 bases that match TRBD1. CDR1 is SGDLS and CDR2 is YYNGEE in the germline V gene. V gave up 2 bases and J gave up 4 bases; unmatched junction bases: 17. The CDR3 is 19 residues long. CDR3 in DNA: TGTGCCAGCAGCGTTAGGACAGGGTCACCCCAAATTACTTACAATGAGCAGTTCTTC. It yields the protein CASSVRTGSPQITYNEQFF.

For this clone: The sample contains more than one DNA sequence encoding this CDR3. This sequence joins TRBV28 and TRBJ1-2, with no clear D. The CDR3 has 13 residues. The V end lost 9 bases, the J end lost 1 base, and 12 bases lay between the germline ends. CDR1 is MDHEN and CDR2 is SYDVKM in the germline V gene. The CDR3 loop reads CASTSGVNYGYTF. The CDR3 DNA sequence: TGTGCCAGTACCTCAGGTGTTAACTATGGCTACACCTTC.

This clone was picked up one time. Other DNA sequences in the sample encode the same CDR3. The rearrangement links TRBV5-4 to TRBJ2-1; 14 bases agree with TRBD2. The trim removed 4 bases at V and 8 bases at J, leaving 5 bases unmatched. There are 15 residues in the CDR3. The germline V gene encodes CDR1 SGHNT and CDR2 YYREEE (reference sequence). The CDR3 nucleotides are TGTGCCAGCAGCCTCGGACTAGCGGGAGGAGATGAGCAGTTCTTC. The encoded protein is CASSLGLAGGDEQFF.

The chain couples TRBV7-3 to TRBJ2-5; D remains ambiguous. The CDR3 contains 13 residues. Germline values: CDR1 SGHTA, CDR2 FQGTGA. The V and J ends lost 5 bases and 4 bases respectively, with 11 bases between them. The CDR3, as DNA: TGTGCCAGCAGCAAGCAGGTTACAGAGACCCAGTACTTC. The encoded protein is CASSKQVTETQYF.

This clone was seen a single time. The genes are TRBV28 and TRBJ2-7; D is perhaps TRBD1 (5 bases). CDR3 length: 12 residues. The V end lost 7 bases, the J end lost 2 bases, and 9 bases lay between the germline ends. CDR1 and CDR2 (germline): MDHEN, SYDVKM. The CDR3 sequence: CASTAGTYEQYF. As DNA, the CDR3 is TGTGCCAGCACGGCAGGGACCTACGAGCAGTACTTC.

V usage is TRBV29-1 and J usage is TRBJ2-1, with 11 bases lining up with TRBD2. Germline trimming cut 3 bases from V and 4 bases from J; bases unmatched to any gene: 5. The CDR3 totals 15 residues. Germline lookup yields CDR1 SQVTM and CDR2 ANQGSEA. In DNA, the CDR3 is TGCAGCGTTGATCCTAGCGGGGGGCAATACAATGAGCAGTTCTTC. It yields the protein CSVDPSGGQYNEQFF.

The CDR3 DNA is TGTGCCAGCAGCTTAATGGGACAGCGAGCCGATACGCAGTATTTT. Its protein product is CASSLMGQRADTQYF. The chain is built from TRBV7-2 and TRBJ2-3; 7 nucleotides agree with TRBD1. This CDR3 comprises 15 residues. Trimming at V came to 2 bases and at J to 6 bases, leaving 8 bases not matched to a gene. Germline loops: CDR1 SGHTA, CDR2 FQGNSA.

A note on this clone: Other DNA sequences from this sample encode an identical CDR3 as well. The rearrangement uses TRBV19 and TRBJ2-7, with D possibly TRBD2 on 7 matching bases. V dropped 3 bases and J dropped 3 bases, with 15 bases sitting between them. Germline V gives CDR1 LNHDA, CDR2 SQIVND (reference sequence). The CDR3 is made up of 15 amino acids. The CDR3 loop reads CASSMGRGAGYEQYF. CDR3 nucleotides: TGTGCCAGTAGTATGGGTCGGGGGGCGGGCTACGAGCAGTACTTC.

The genes are TRBV6-2 or TRBV6-3 and TRBJ1-5, with D possibly TRBD1 on 5 matching bases. V lost 2 bases and J 6 bases, leaving 20 bases between the germline ends. This CDR3 contains 17 residues. Germline CDR1 and CDR2: MNHEY and SVGEGT. The CDR3 nucleotides are TGTGCCAGCAGTTACACCCCTAGGGGAGGATTTGCTCAGCCCCAGCATTTT. It yields the protein CASSYTPRGGFAQPQHF.

The V and J genes are TRBV6-2 or TRBV6-3 and TRBJ2-1; 9 bases map to TRBD1. The germline gives CDR1 MNHEY, CDR2 SVGEGT. V was pared by 5 bases and J by 2 bases, with 4 bases of the junction left unmatched. This CDR3 has 15 amino acids. This chain's CDR3 is CASSPQGAPYNEQFF. CDR3 DNA sequence: TGTGCCAGCAGTCCACAGGGGGCCCCCTACAATGAGCAGTTCTTC.

This chain uses TRBV30 with TRBJ2-3; D perhaps matches TRBD1 (7 bases). The germline CDR1 and CDR2 sequences are GTSNPN and SVGIG (reference sequence). There are 13 residues in the CDR3. The CDR3 DNA is TGTGCGATCGGGGGACAGCAGGGGGATACGCAGTATTTT. Its protein is CAIGGQQGDTQYF.

This sequence joins TRBV7-9 and TRBJ2-3; 7 bases map to TRBD1. The CDR3 extends over 15 amino acids. The J segment lost 4 bases and the V segment lost 5 bases, leaving 9 bases of the junction unmatched. The germline CDR1 and CDR2 sequences are SEHNR and FQNEAQ (reference sequence). DNA for the CDR3: TGTGCCAGCAGCAATACAGGGGTGAACGCAGATACGCAGTATTTT. Amino acids: CASSNTGVNADTQYF.

The chain uses TRBV27 and TRBJ1-2; D call uncertain. Per the germline V gene, CDR1 is MNHEY and CDR2 is SMNVEV (reference sequence). The length of the CDR3 is 17 residues. Trimming cost V 0 bases and J 8 bases, with 22 bases left between them. This CDR3 reads CASSLSIQDVASMGYTF. DNA of the CDR3: TGTGCCAGCAGTTTATCGATCCAGGATGTGGCCTCTATGGGCTACACCTTC.